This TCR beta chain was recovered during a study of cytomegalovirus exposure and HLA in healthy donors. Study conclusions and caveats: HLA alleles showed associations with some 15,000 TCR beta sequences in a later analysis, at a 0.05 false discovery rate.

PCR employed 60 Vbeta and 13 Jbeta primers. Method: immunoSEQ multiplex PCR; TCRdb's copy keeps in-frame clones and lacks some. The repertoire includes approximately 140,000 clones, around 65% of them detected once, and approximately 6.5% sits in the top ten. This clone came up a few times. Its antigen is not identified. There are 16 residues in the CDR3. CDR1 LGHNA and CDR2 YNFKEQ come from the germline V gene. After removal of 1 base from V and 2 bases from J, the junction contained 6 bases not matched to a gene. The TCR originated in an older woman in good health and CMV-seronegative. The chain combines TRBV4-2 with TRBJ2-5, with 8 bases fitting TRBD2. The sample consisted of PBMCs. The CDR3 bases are TGTGCCAGCAGCCAAGGCGGGGGGCGCGGACAAGAGACCCAGTACTTC. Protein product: CASSQGGGRGQETQYF.